This T cell receptor beta chain was retrieved from a study of lymphopenia after photon versus proton radiotherapy. Whole-study results and caveats: Larger post-nadir TCR diversity loss correlated inversely with survival in deceased patients. Oligoclonal CD8+ Temra expansion after nadir drove photon patients' diversity drop. Proton therapy kept repertoires fairly stable, unlike photons, which gained effector/memory cells. Only patients who died were analyzed for survival; proton advantage is unproven.

TCRdb's table, derived via immunoSEQ multiplex PCR, lists solely in-frame clones and lacks some. Counted here are 53,000 or so clones, 65% to 85% occurring once; the ten biggest clones make up just under 30%. Trimming removed 2 bases from V and 4 bases from J, with 9 bases in between. CDR3 length: 14 residues. Germline values: CDR1 MNHEY, CDR2 SVGAGI. With respect to this clone: Its antigen remains unknown.

The chain has TRBV6-5 and TRBJ2-1, with D maybe TRBD1 (5 bases). The sequenced sample was peripheral blood, obtained from a patient treated with photon-based radiotherapy. This TCR was sampled from a man aged 50 to 60 with gastric cancer. For the CDR3, the DNA is TGTGCCAGCAGTTACCCTGACAGATACAATGAGCAGTTCTTC. Amino acids: CASSYPDRYNEQFF.